Each of the 32 T cell receptor beta chains below was sequenced from the same sample in a study of response to subunit inactivated influenza vaccine. TCRdb passed the RT-PCR reads through MiXCR, listing each CDR3 protein once. The sample carries 800,000 to 1,000,000 distinct CDR3 sequences, approximately 22% recorded once. The input for sequencing was PBMCs from blood, taken 5 days after vaccination. These receptors were collected from a man aged 50 to 59 who received an inactivated influenza vaccine.

The rearrangement joins TRBV20-1 to TRBJ1-1; D might be TRBD1 (5 bases). CDR3 length: 16 amino acids. Germline V lookup: CDR1 DFQATT, CDR2 SNEGSKA (reference sequence). Trimming took 0 bases from V and 7 from J, leaving 21 bases between them. This chain's CDR3 is CSARDGSKRGDGEAFF. The CDR3 nucleotides read TGCAGTGCTAGAGATGGGTCCAAGAGAGGGGACGGTGAAGCTTTCTTT.

This clonotype showed up many times. The chain links TRBV12-3 or TRBV12-4 to TRBJ2-2; D is unresolved. There are 15 residues in the CDR3. The V end was cut by 4 bases, the J end by 9 bases, with 18 bases between. CDR3 coding DNA: TGTGCCAGCAGTTGGCTTAGATCTCTTAGCCGGGAGCTGTTTTTT. Encoded protein: CASSWLRSLSRELFF.

The J gene is TRBJ2-7, the V gene TRBV7-2; the D gene is possibly TRBD1 (6 bases). CDR3 length equals 15 residues. V dropped 5 bases and J dropped 5 bases, with 19 bases sitting between them. Germline CDR1 SGHTA, CDR2 FQGNSA. The CDR3 spells CASSLQGLTRDEQYF. CDR3 nucleotides: TGTGCCAGCAGCCTACAGGGTCTCACCCGGGACGAGCAGTACTTC.

Only a few counts were recorded for this clonotype. The chain couples TRBV19 to TRBJ2-7, with TRBD1 identical over 7 bases. CDR3 size: 13 residues. Germline V lookup: CDR1 LNHDA, CDR2 SQIVND (reference sequence). With V trimmed by 4 bases and J by 3 bases, 3 bases remained unmatched. The CDR3 bases are TGTGCCAGTAGTAAGGGGACAGTCTACGAGCAGTACTTC. Protein product: CASSKGTVYEQYF.

This clonotype was found a few times. The gene calls are TRBV6-2 or TRBV6-3 and TRBJ2-3; perhaps TRBD1 as D (5 bases). The CDR3 covers 13 residues. Trimming left V 6 bases short and J 6 bases short, with 13 bases between. Germline values: CDR1 MNHEY, CDR2 SVGEGT. The DNA for the CDR3 is TGTGCCAGCAGAGACTTGGGGCCTGATACGCAGTATTTT. Protein product: CASRDLGPDTQYF.

The V call is TRBV6-5, the J call TRBJ1-6; TRBD1 might be the D (6 bases). V was trimmed by 3 bases and J by 3 bases, leaving 12 bases between them. The CDR3 runs 16 residues. The germline gives CDR1 MNHEY, CDR2 SVGAGI. The CDR3 sequence is CASSYTGGDYNSPLHF. The CDR3 DNA reads as TGTGCCAGCAGTTATACGGGGGGCGACTATAATTCACCCCTCCACTTT.

The chain employs TRBV7-2 and TRBJ1-2; 7 bases agree with TRBD1. Germline CDR1 is SGHTA and CDR2 is FQGNSA. The CDR3 spans 15 residues. Unmatched junction bases numbered 14, after V lost 5 bases and J lost 8 bases. For the CDR3, the DNA is TGTGCCAGCAGCACCAGTGCAGGGGGGCGTTGGGGCTACACCTTC. This gives the protein CASSTSAGGRWGYTF.

This clonotype was seen more than once but under ten times. The V and J genes are TRBV5-1 and TRBJ2-1, with TRBD1 identical over 8 bases. Germline CDR1 is SGHRS and CDR2 is YFSETQ. This CDR3 is 16 amino acids long. Losses at the gene ends were 7 bases for V and 5 bases for J; bases not matched to a gene: 14. The CDR3 sequence is CASALLTGGSHNEQFF. The CDR3 nucleotides read TGCGCCAGCGCCCTCCTCACAGGGGGTTCCCACAATGAGCAGTTCTTC.

The genes are TRBV30 and TRBJ2-2, with 11 bases that match TRBD2. The ends lost 3 bases at V and 6 bases at J; junction bases unmatched: 6. Germline V gives CDR1 GTSNPN, CDR2 SVGIG (reference sequence). This CDR3 spans 15 amino acids. The CDR3 DNA sequence: TGTGCCTGGAGGGCTAGCGGGAGGATCTCCGGGGAGCTGTTTTTT. Its translation is CAWRASGRISGELFF. Full variable domain (remainder filled in from reference TRBV30 and TRBJ2-2): SQTIHQWPATLVQPVGSPLSLECTVEGTSNPNLYWYRQAAGRGLQLLFYSVGIGQISSEVPQNLSASRPQDRQFILSSKKLLLSDSGFYLCAWRASGRISGELFFGEGSRLTVL.

A few counts support this clonotype. The chain links TRBV20-1 to TRBJ1-5; no clear D gene. Germline CDR1 is DFQATT and CDR2 is SNEGSKA (reference sequence). This CDR3 is built from 14 residues. V was clipped by 7 bases and J by 2 bases, with 15 bases between them. The CDR3 reads CSGWTPLGNQPQHF. CDR3 DNA: TGCAGTGGGTGGACCCCGCTCGGCAATCAGCCCCAGCATTTT.

The chain carries TRBV29-1 and TRBJ1-1; D might be TRBD1 (5 bases). The germline V gene encodes CDR1 SQVTM and CDR2 ANQGSEA. The CDR3 covers 14 residues. The V end lost 4 bases, the J end lost 4 bases, and 16 bases lay between the germline ends. The CDR3 sequence: CSVGGTGGSTEAFF. Here the CDR3 DNA reads TGCAGCGTTGGAGGTACGGGGGGTTCCACTGAAGCTTTCTTT.

V usage is TRBV5-1 and J usage is TRBJ1-4, with TRBD1 as a possible D gene (5 bases). CDR3 size: 17 residues. CDR1 is SGHRS, CDR2 YFSETQ, per germline. Trimming took 1 base from V and 0 from J, leaving 13 bases between them. CDR3 DNA: TGCGCCAGCAGCTTGTGGGGGACGGGAGCAACTAATGAAAAACTGTTTTTT. Protein: CASSLWGTGATNEKLFF.

This rearrangement joins TRBV6-2 or TRBV6-3 to TRBJ2-1; D may be TRBD1 or TRBD2 (5 bases each). The germline V gene encodes CDR1 MNHEY and CDR2 SVGEGT. There are 14 residues in the CDR3. Trimming removed 10 bases from V and 4 bases from J, with 17 bases in between. The CDR3 sequence is CAIRGENHYNEQFF. As DNA, the CDR3 is TGTGCCATCAGAGGGGAGAATCATTACAATGAGCAGTTCTTC.

In its sample, this clonotype was seen a few times. The rearrangement uses TRBV29-1 and TRBJ2-7; D may be TRBD1 (7 bases). CDR1 is SQVTM and CDR2 is ANQGSEA in the germline V gene. This CDR3 has 13 amino acids. Trimming stripped 4 bases from V and 1 base from J, with 11 bases between. The CDR3 region has the DNA TGCAGCGTTGGGAGGGGGCCTTCCTACGAGCAGTACTTC. Its translation is CSVGRGPSYEQYF.

This clonotype came up a few times. The chain employs TRBV5-5 and TRBJ1-6; D unclear. The length of the CDR3 is 11 residues. Trimming left V 0 bases short and J 13 bases short, with 5 bases between. CDR1 is SGHKS, CDR2 YYEKEE, per germline (reference sequence). The CDR3 loop reads CASSLGFPLHF. CDR3 nucleotide sequence: TGTGCCAGCAGCTTGGGGTTTCCCCTCCACTTT.

The chain couples TRBV7-8 to TRBJ1-5; 7 bases are shared with TRBD1. Germline CDR1 and CDR2: SGHVS and FQNEAQ. The CDR3 sequence is 16 residues long. V shed 2 bases and J 2 bases; nucleotides not matched to a gene: 6. The CDR3 DNA sequence: TGTGCCAGCAGCTTATTGGCAGGGGGTGGCAATCAGCCCCAGCATTTT. Its protein is CASSLLAGGGNQPQHF.

This clonotype has only a few counts. CDR3 in amino acids: CASSQDRRENIQYF. The CDR3, as DNA: TGTGCCAGCAGCCAAGATCGCAGGGAAAACATTCAGTACTTC. The chain links TRBV4-2 to TRBJ2-4, with D possibly TRBD1 on 5 matching bases. The CDR3 is 14 residues long. Germline V gene data show CDR1 as LGHNA and CDR2 as YNFKEQ. Trimming removed 0 bases from V and 5 bases from J, with 8 bases in between.

This clonotype was recorded a few times. J is TRBJ2-3 and V is TRBV5-1, with 12 positions matching TRBD2. The CDR3 has 17 residues. J gave up 0 bases and V 0 bases, and 2 bases lay outside the gene matches. Germline CDR1 reads SGHRS; CDR2 reads YFSETQ. The CDR3 protein is CASSLGLAGASTDTQYF. The CDR3 coding sequence is TGCGCCAGCAGCTTGGGACTAGCGGGAGCTAGCACAGATACGCAGTATTTT.

This clonotype was picked up one time. CDR3 nucleotides: TGCAGTGCGTCCGTAGGAGCCTCAGGGGGCGCCACAGATGGCTACACCTTC. Protein sequence: CSASVGASGGATDGYTF. The chain couples TRBV20-1 to TRBJ1-2; 8 bases line up with TRBD1. The length of the CDR3 is 17 residues. V was clipped by 6 bases and J by 6 bases; unmatched bases: 21. Germline values: CDR1 DFQATT, CDR2 SNEGSKA (reference sequence).

The CDR3 sequence: CASRFGTASYEQYF. For the CDR3, the DNA is TGTGCCAGCAGGTTCGGGACGGCCTCCTACGAGCAGTACTTC. The V call is TRBV6-1, the J call TRBJ2-7; D may correspond to TRBD1 or TRBD2 (5 bases each). Germline V gene data show CDR1 as MNHNS and CDR2 as SASEGT. The CDR3 length is 14 residues. V shed 6 bases and J shed 0 bases, with 12 bases lying between them.

Notes on this clonotype: One end of the junction fails to match germline, which may point to a read error. The rearrangement links TRBV2 to TRBJ2-1, with D uncertain. The CDR3 is 18 amino acids. CDR1 and CDR2 (germline): SNHLY, FYNNEI. The DNA for the CDR3 is TGTGCCATCAGTTCAAGCTCCCCCGGGTTTCGCTCCTACAATGAGCAGTTCTTC. Residues: CAISSSSPGFRSYNEQFF.

This clonotype was observed a handful of times. The V call is TRBV5-1, the J call TRBJ2-7; D is unclear. V was trimmed by 4 bases and J by 3 bases, leaving 11 bases between them. CDR3 size: 13 residues. From germline, CDR1 is SGHRS and CDR2 YFSETQ. CDR3 amino acids: CASSLPRDYEQYF. Written as DNA, the CDR3 is TGCGCCAGCAGCCTCCCCAGAGACTACGAGCAGTACTTC.

V is TRBV6-5 and J is TRBJ2-1; no definite D call. The CDR3 runs 16 residues. The V gene lost 7 bases and the J gene lost 2 bases, with 18 bases spanning the gap. Germline CDR1 reads MNHEY; CDR2 reads SVGAGI. The chain's CDR3 is CASISGLGGPYNEQFF. CDR3 DNA: TGTGCCAGCATTTCGGGCCTTGGTGGTCCCTACAATGAGCAGTTCTTC.

This chain joins TRBV29-1 and TRBJ2-4, with 10 bases lining up with TRBD1. The germline V gene has CDR1 SQVTM and CDR2 ANQGSEA. The V segment lost 3 bases and the J segment 5 bases; nucleotides outside the gene matches: 25. The CDR3 runs to 21 residues. This chain's CDR3 is CSVEGTTPDRGMDRIENIQYF. The CDR3 bases are TGCAGCGTTGAGGGTACAACGCCGGACAGGGGGATGGATAGGATCGAAAACATTCAGTACTTC.

The rearrangement links TRBV7-7 to TRBJ2-1; 10 positions agree with TRBD2. With V trimmed by 5 bases and J by 9 bases, 10 bases remained unmatched. This CDR3 has 15 amino acids. Germline V CDR1 and CDR2: SSHAT, FNYEAQ (reference sequence). The CDR3 region has the DNA TGTGCCAGCAGCCCTGGACTAGCGGCAGGGGGTGAGCAGTTCTTC. As protein: CASSPGLAAGGEQFF.

This clonotype occurred a few times. The chain uses TRBV18 and TRBJ2-3, with D possibly being TRBD2 (5 bases). CDR1 and CDR2 from the germline V gene are KGHSH and LQKENI. This CDR3 is built from 14 residues. V lost 3 bases and J lost 5, with 12 bases in between. CDR3 sequence reads: CASSPPSAGDTQYF. CDR3 DNA sequence: TGTGCCAGCTCACCCCCGAGTGCGGGAGATACGCAGTATTTT.

This clonotype appeared a few times. The CDR3 DNA reads TGCGCCAGCAGCCAAGAAGTGGACAGGGCCTACGAGCAGTACTTC. Protein product: CASSQEVDRAYEQYF. This sequence joins TRBV4-3 and TRBJ2-7; 8 bases are shared with TRBD1. The CDR3 runs to 15 residues. Germline loops: CDR1 LGHNA, CDR2 YSLEER. Trimming removed 0 bases from V and 2 bases from J; junction bases left unmatched: 3.

This clonotype was found a few times. The genes are TRBV6-2 or TRBV6-3 and TRBJ2-4; possible D gene TRBD1, 6 bases. Germline V gene data show CDR1 as MNHEY and CDR2 as SVGEGT. The V and J ends lost 5 bases and 0 bases respectively, with 11 bases between them. There are 15 residues in the CDR3. The CDR3 bases are TGTGCCAGCAGTGGTAGGGGACAAGCCAAAAACATTCAGTACTTC. Its protein is CASSGRGQAKNIQYF.

This CDR3 is CASSQIGGAPDTQYF. The CDR3, as DNA: TGTGCCAGCAGCCAAATCGGGGGGGCCCCGGATACGCAGTATTTT. The V and J genes are TRBV3-1 and TRBJ2-3; 8 positions agree with TRBD2. The V and J ends lost 2 bases and 6 bases, in that order; junction bases with no gene match: 7. CDR3 length equals 15 residues. Germline lookup yields CDR1 LGHDT and CDR2 YNNKEL (reference sequence).

The rearrangement joins TRBV6-5 to TRBJ1-4; D gene unclear. Trimming took off 0 bases at V and 5 bases at J, with 16 bases between the two ends. Germline CDR1 is MNHEY and CDR2 is SVGAGI. This CDR3 has 17 residues. The CDR3 DNA is TGTGCCAGCAGTTACTCTGATCCGACCTTCTCCAATGAAAAACTGTTTTTT. Its protein is CASSYSDPTFSNEKLFF.

About this clonotype itself: One end of the junction does not line up with germline, which may come from a read error. The rearrangement links TRBV3-1 to TRBJ2-2, with D perhaps matching TRBD2 (5 bases). The length of the CDR3 is 11 residues. Germline-derived CDR1 and CDR2 are LGHDT and YNNKEL (reference sequence). The CDR3 region is CAAAGTGELFF. DNA for the CDR3: TGTGCAGCCGCGGGCACCGGCGAGCTGTTTTTT.

This clonotype was detected a few times. This chain's CDR3 is CAISDEAKNIQYF. The CDR3 DNA follows: TGTGCCATCAGTGACGAGGCCAAAAACATTCAGTACTTC. V gene TRBV10-3 combines with J gene TRBJ2-4; D gene uncertain. Germline V gene sequence: CDR1 ENHRY, CDR2 SYGVKD. The V and J ends lost 3 bases and 1 base respectively, with 4 bases between them. This CDR3 has 13 residues.